This TCR beta chain was obtained from a study of radiotherapy plus CTLA-4 blockade in lung cancer. Method: immunoSEQ multiplex PCR; TCRdb's copy keeps in-frame clones and lacks some. This table holds 95,000 to 150,000 clones, about 90% found once. The ends lost 10 bases at V and 4 bases at J; junction bases unmatched: 8. The CDR3 totals 14 residues. CDR1 SNHLY and CDR2 FYNNEI come from the germline V gene. The sample in question was peripheral blood, obtained from a patient treated with radiotherapy plus ipilimumab. The genes are TRBV2 and TRBJ2-1; TRBD2 aligns across 9 bases. The sequence was obtained from a human donor with non-small cell lung cancer that progressed on radiotherapy plus ipilimumab. The CDR3 sequence is CATRGAGGYNEQFF. CDR3 DNA: TGTGCCACACGAGGGGCGGGAGGGTACAATGAGCAGTTCTTC.